Below, 27 T cell receptor beta chains from the same sample are listed, as sequenced in a study of Graves' ophthalmopathy and Graves' hyperthyroidism (dated by TCRdb to the late 2010s). The sequencer was an Illumina HiSeq 2000. For repertoire sequencing, the TCR beta CDR3 regions were amplified from RNA transcripts. The first round of RT-PCR was done with HTBI primers and the Qiagen OneStep RT-PCR kit, and was followed by a second round of multiplex PCR, then size selection and purification. The public sequencing data were trimmed at Q25 with fastp and processed into clonotypes with MiXCR by TCRdb, which kept only in-frame beta chains. CDR3 protein duplicates are merged, each entry listing the most common genes and DNA. Here the sample has about half a million distinct CDR3 sequences; approximately 15% occur a single time. The ten largest clones add up to 8% to 10% of the sample. The source material was blood. These receptors were taken from a woman in her twenties or thirties with Graves' ophthalmopathy. Donor details come from another sample of the same person, matched by shared clones.

This chain connects TRBV28 to TRBJ2-2; the match to TRBD2 covers 12 bases. Unmatched junction bases numbered 10, after V lost 7 bases and J lost 4 bases. Germline CDR1 and CDR2: MDHEN and SYDVKM. The CDR3 length is 17 residues. The CDR3 bases are TGTGCCAGCACCCGGGTGTGGGGACTAGCGGGCACCGGGGAGCTGTTTTTT. Protein sequence: CASTRVWGLAGTGELFF.

In its sample, this clonotype was seen many times. The chain combines TRBV28 with TRBJ2-6; D not certain. The CDR3 has 18 residues. With 1 base removed from V and 0 bases from J, the gap between germline ends came to 13 bases. Germline CDR1 is MDHEN and CDR2 is SYDVKM. CDR3 amino acids: CASSLYGAKGSGANVLTF. CDR3 nucleotide sequence: TGTGCCAGCAGTTTATACGGAGCGAAAGGCTCTGGGGCCAACGTCCTGACTTTC.

This clonotype was counted at least ten times. V and J are TRBV27 and TRBJ1-2; TRBD1 aligns across 8 bases. The CDR3 is 15 amino acids. Germline V lookup: CDR1 MNHEY, CDR2 SMNVEV (reference sequence). V was pared by 3 bases and J by 4 bases, with 7 bases of the junction left unmatched. CDR3 in DNA: TGTGCCAGCAGTTTCGGAAGACAGGGGTCCTATGGCTACACCTTC. Its protein is CASSFGRQGSYGYTF.

In the case of this clonotype: This likely comes from a read error, as the CDR3 has no conserved phenylalanine or tryptophan at its end. This sequence joins TRBV12-3 or TRBV12-4 and TRBJ2-5; 13 bases align to TRBD2. The CDR3 spans 16 residues. Germline trimming cut 4 bases from V and 5 bases from J; bases unmatched to any gene: 7. The CDR3 DNA follows: TGTGCCAGCAGTTCCTACGGGACTAGCGGGGTGGAGACCCAGTACTCT. Encoded protein: CASSSYGTSGVETQYS.

This clonotype was observed many times. The rearrangement uses TRBV7-2 and TRBJ1-2; D perhaps matches TRBD1 (6 bases). This CDR3 spans 15 amino acids. The V end was cut by 5 bases, the J end by 4 bases, with 17 bases between. Per germline, CDR1 SGHTA and CDR2 FQGNSA. The CDR3 DNA reads TGTGCCAGCAGCCCCGGGGACACACATCTCTATGGCTACACCTTC. Protein: CASSPGDTHLYGYTF.

This clonotype was seen repeatedly, ten times or more. CDR3 protein: CASTPGALYYEQYF. The CDR3 DNA reads as TGTGCCAGCACCCCAGGGGCACTTTACTACGAGCAGTACTTC. The V call is TRBV28, the J call TRBJ2-7; D is perhaps TRBD1 (6 bases). The CDR3 runs to 14 residues. Trimming removed 7 bases from V and 3 bases from J, with 16 bases in between. The V gene's germline CDR1 is MDHEN and CDR2 SYDVKM.

This clonotype was detected ten times or more. J is TRBJ1-6 and V is TRBV2; D is ambiguous. The CDR3 consists of 10 residues. Deletions cut 7 bases from V and 11 bases from J, with 6 bases between. CDR1 SNHLY and CDR2 FYNNEI come from the germline V gene. CDR3 nucleotides: TGTGCCAGCATAATGCCACCCCTCCACTTT. Its protein product is CASIMPPLHF.

This clonotype was found a few times. The rearrangement links TRBV4-1 to TRBJ1-6, with D possibly matching TRBD1 (5 bases). CDR1 is MGHRA, CDR2 YSYEKL, per germline. Trimming stripped 5 bases from V and 6 bases from J, with 17 bases between. CDR3 size: 16 residues. The CDR3 region has the DNA TGCGCCAGCAGCAACCCCCAGGGCCCCCTTAATTCACCCCTCCACTTT. Protein sequence: CASSNPQGPLNSPLHF.

This clonotype was observed many times. In DNA form, the CDR3 reads TGTGCCGGCGGGTGTACAGGGGAGGTCTCTTACGAGCAGTACTTC. Translating it yields CAGGCTGEVSYEQYF. The chain uses TRBV6-9 and TRBJ2-7; TRBD1 is a possible D gene (7 bases). CDR1 and CDR2 from the germline V gene are MNHGY and SVAAGI. V dropped 11 bases and J dropped 4 bases, with 24 bases sitting between them. The CDR3 extends over 15 amino acids.

This clonotype turned up a few times. The chain has TRBV27 and TRBJ2-7; 9 nucleotides line up with TRBD1. Per germline, CDR1 MNHEY and CDR2 SMNVEV (reference sequence). V was clipped by 2 bases and J by 4 bases; unmatched bases: 6. This CDR3 comprises 15 residues. The CDR3 loop is CASSLRGQGRYEQYF. The CDR3 bases are TGTGCCAGCAGTTTAAGGGGACAGGGAAGGTACGAGCAGTACTTC.

This clonotype was picked up a small number of times. This chain joins TRBV30 and TRBJ2-7, with 8 bases aligning to TRBD1. The CDR3 runs 13 residues. V dropped 5 bases and J dropped 2; count of bases not matched to a gene: 5. In germline, CDR1 is GTSNPN, CDR2 SVGIG (reference sequence). CDR3: CAWATGVTYEQYF. Written as DNA, the CDR3 is TGTGCCTGGGCGACAGGGGTCACCTACGAGCAGTACTTC.

This clonotype occurred a few times. This chain joins TRBV19 and TRBJ1-2; the D gene is possibly TRBD1 (5 bases). CDR1 LNHDA and CDR2 SQIVND come from the germline V gene (reference sequence). The CDR3 runs to 15 residues. V was cut by 7 bases and J by 2 bases, with 17 bases left in between. The chain's CDR3 is CASTLVGATNYGYTF. The CDR3 DNA reads TGTGCCAGTACTCTGGTAGGGGCCACCAACTATGGCTACACCTTC.

This clonotype was detected ten times or more. The chain uses TRBV3-1 and TRBJ2-4; TRBD2 matches at 8 bases. The V segment lost 4 bases and the J segment 4 bases; nucleotides outside the gene matches: 6. The CDR3 length is 15 residues. From germline, CDR1 is LGHDT and CDR2 YNNKEL (reference sequence). CDR3 loop: CASSLKSGSKNIQYF. In nucleotides, the CDR3 is TGTGCCAGCAGCCTTAAAAGCGGGAGTAAAAACATTCAGTACTTC.

This clonotype was counted at least ten times. The gene calls are TRBV20-1 and TRBJ2-7, with D possibly being TRBD2 (6 bases). Trimming removed 4 bases at V and 4 bases at J, with 17 bases between. CDR3 length equals 14 residues. Germline V gene sequence: CDR1 DFQATT, CDR2 SNEGSKA (reference sequence). CDR3 DNA: TGCAGTGCTACGGGACTCATCCTCTCGTACGAGCAGTACTTC. The encoded protein is CSATGLILSYEQYF.

Many counts were recorded for this clonotype. The CDR3 loop reads CASSDLPLRGAGQQETQYF. The CDR3 DNA reads as TGTGCCAGCAGTGACCTCCCCCTCCGGGGGGCCGGACAACAAGAGACCCAGTACTTC. The gene calls are TRBV6-4 and TRBJ2-5, with D possibly TRBD2 on 7 matching bases. In germline, CDR1 is MRHNA, CDR2 SNTAGT. The CDR3 loop spans 19 amino acids. Between the trimmed V and J ends, which lost 2 bases and 2 bases, there was a span of 24 bases.

This clonotype came up many times. CDR3 sequence reads: CAWTKKEGEAGELFF. The CDR3 DNA follows: TGTGCCTGGACTAAAAAGGAGGGAGAGGCCGGGGAGCTGTTTTTT. The chain couples TRBV30 to TRBJ2-2, with D perhaps matching TRBD2 (6 bases). The CDR3 has 15 amino acids. Germline V gene sequence: CDR1 GTSNPN, CDR2 SVGIG (reference sequence). Trimming stripped 4 bases from V and 6 bases from J, with 18 bases between.

This clonotype was observed at least ten times. This chain connects TRBV3-1 to TRBJ2-5; 9 positions agree with TRBD1. This CDR3 has 16 amino acids. Trimming removed 4 bases from V and 1 base from J; junction bases left unmatched: 7. The germline V gene has CDR1 LGHDT and CDR2 YNNKEL (reference sequence). CDR3 sequence: CASSLRQGGFQETQYF. The CDR3, as DNA: TGTGCCAGCAGCCTCAGACAGGGGGGATTCCAAGAGACCCAGTACTTC.

This clonotype appeared many times. CDR3 sequence (DNA): TGTGCCAGCAGTTTATCTACGGGACAGCTGGGACTAGAAGCTTTCTTT. Protein product: CASSLSTGQLGLEAFF. The chain couples TRBV27 to TRBJ1-1, with 7 bases that match TRBD1. The CDR3 extends over 16 amino acids. Germline V CDR1 and CDR2: MNHEY, SMNVEV (reference sequence). The V and J ends lost 0 bases and 8 bases, in that order; junction bases with no gene match: 12.

This clonotype was recorded many times. The rearrangement links TRBV29-1 to TRBJ2-7; D ambiguous. The length of the CDR3 is 11 residues. The germline CDR1 and CDR2 sequences are SQVTM and ANQGSEA. V was shortened by 6 bases and J by 2 bases, with 8 bases between the two germline ends. CDR3 in DNA: TGCAGCGTCCAATGGACCTACGAGCAGTACTTC. Its translation is CSVQWTYEQYF.

This clonotype was seen at least ten times. This chain links TRBV30 with TRBJ1-5; D is unresolved. The CDR3 is made up of 14 amino acids. Trimming removed 3 bases at V and 1 base at J, with 10 bases between. The germline gives CDR1 GTSNPN, CDR2 SVGIG (reference sequence). CDR3 DNA sequence: TGTGCCTGGAGGCAGGCTGGGAGCAATCAGCCCCAGCATTTT. It specifies CAWRQAGSNQPQHF.

This clonotype was picked up many times. This rearrangement joins TRBV5-1 to TRBJ2-2, with D perhaps matching TRBD2 (5 bases). This CDR3 is 17 amino acids long. Looked up from germline, CDR1 is SGHRS and CDR2 is YFSETQ. Trimming removed 0 bases from V and 1 base from J, with 13 bases in between. The CDR3 loop reads CASSLGPQRKNTGELFF. The CDR3 nucleotides are TGCGCCAGCAGCTTGGGTCCCCAGCGGAAGAACACCGGGGAGCTGTTTTTT.

This clonotype was counted at least ten times. A read error may account for a junction end that differs from germline. The chain is built from TRBV6-1 and TRBJ2-7; D remains unclear. Per germline, CDR1 MNHNS and CDR2 SASEGT. This CDR3 comprises 13 residues. The DNA of the CDR3 is TGTGCCAGCAGTGAAAAGCCCGGCTACGAGCAGCACTTC. This translates into CASSEKPGYEQHF.

This clonotype has a count of ten or more. J is TRBJ1-2 and V is TRBV19; 8 bases line up with TRBD1. Germline CDR1 and CDR2: LNHDA and SQIVND (reference sequence). This CDR3 comprises 15 residues. The ends lost 4 bases at V and 3 bases at J; junction bases unmatched: 7. The CDR3 DNA sequence: TGTGCCAGTAGTACGCGACAGGGGATTTACTATGGCTACACCTTC. This encodes CASSTRQGIYYGYTF. Full variable domain (missing parts from reference TRBV19 and TRBJ1-2): DGGITQSPKYLFRKEGQNVTLSCEQNLNHDAMYWYRQDPGQGLRLIYYSQIVNDFQKGDIAEGYSVSREKKESFPLTVTSAQKNPTAFYLCASSTRQGIYYGYTFGSGTRLTVV.

This clonotype was counted many times. The rearrangement joins TRBV19 to TRBJ2-7; maybe TRBD1 (5 bases). Germline lookup yields CDR1 LNHDA and CDR2 SQIVND (reference sequence). Trimming shortened V by 3 bases and J by 2 bases, and 8 bases separated the two germline ends. CDR3 length: 13 amino acids. CDR3 sequence reads: CASSIRATYEQYF. The CDR3 bases are TGTGCCAGTAGTATCAGGGCCACCTACGAGCAGTACTTC. The full variable domain, in which reference TRBV19 and TRBJ2-7 provide the parts outside the CDR3, is DGGITQSPKYLFRKEGQNVTLSCEQNLNHDAMYWYRQDPGQGLRLIYYSQIVNDFQKGDIAEGYSVSREKKESFPLTVTSAQKNPTAFYLCASSIRATYEQYFGPGTRLTVT.

There are many counts of this clonotype. The gene calls are TRBV2 and TRBJ2-7, with TRBD2 matching 13 bases. V lost 5 bases to trimming and J lost 0 bases; unmatched junction nucleotides: 4. Germline CDR1 is SNHLY and CDR2 is FYNNEI. The CDR3 has 16 amino acids. CDR3 amino acids: CASSWTSGGSSYEQYF. In nucleotides, the CDR3 is TGTGCCAGCAGTTGGACTAGCGGGGGCAGCTCCTACGAGCAGTACTTC.

On this clonotype itself: This may be a read error: a much more frequent sequence differs by one nucleotide. V usage is TRBV12-3 or TRBV12-4 and J usage is TRBJ2-2, with 10 nucleotides matching TRBD2. After removal of 7 bases from V and 3 bases from J, the junction contained 8 bases not matched to a gene. The CDR3 has 16 residues. CDR3 nucleotides: TGTGCCAGCATTTCAGCGGGGGGGCCGCACACCGGGGAGCTGTTTTTT. This translates into CASISAGGPHTGELFF.

This clonotype was counted ten times or more. This rearrangement joins TRBV19 to TRBJ1-2; D unresolved. Trimming stripped 5 bases from V and 5 bases from J, with 18 bases between. The CDR3 spans 15 residues. Germline-derived CDR1 and CDR2 are LNHDA and SQIVND (reference sequence). The CDR3 reads CASSPHGRQLYGYTF. The DNA for the CDR3 is TGTGCCAGTAGTCCCCATGGACGGCAGCTGTATGGCTACACCTTC.